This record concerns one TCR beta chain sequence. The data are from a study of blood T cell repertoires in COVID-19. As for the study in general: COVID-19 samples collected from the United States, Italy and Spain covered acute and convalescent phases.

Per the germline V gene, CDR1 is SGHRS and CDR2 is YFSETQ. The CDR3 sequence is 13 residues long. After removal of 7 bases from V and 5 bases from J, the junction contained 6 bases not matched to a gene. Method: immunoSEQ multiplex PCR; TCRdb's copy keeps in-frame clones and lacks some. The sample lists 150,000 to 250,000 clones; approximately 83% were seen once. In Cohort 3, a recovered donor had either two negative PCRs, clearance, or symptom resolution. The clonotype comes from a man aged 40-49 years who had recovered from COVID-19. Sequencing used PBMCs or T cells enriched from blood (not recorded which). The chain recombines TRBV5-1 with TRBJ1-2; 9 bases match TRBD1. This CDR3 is CASRGQGEYGYTF. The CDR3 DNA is TGCGCCAGCCGGGGACAGGGAGAATATGGCTACACCTTC.